The next 5 T cell receptor beta chains were all read from a single sample in a study of radiotherapy plus CTLA-4 blockade in lung cancer. TCRdb keeps only in-frame clones here, not all; method: immunoSEQ multiplex PCR. In the table there are approximately 77,000 clones, about 78% of which are singletons. This specimen consisted of peripheral blood, obtained from a patient treated with radiotherapy plus ipilimumab. The receptors were gathered from a human donor with non-small cell lung cancer whose response to radiotherapy plus ipilimumab could not be evaluated. Some clones in this sample may be carry-over from other donors' samples.

V usage is TRBV9 and J usage is TRBJ2-7; 9 nucleotides line up with TRBD1. The length of the CDR3 is 15 residues. The germline V gene encodes CDR1 SGDLS and CDR2 YYNGEE. J lost 6 bases, V lost 4 bases, and 11 bases had no gene match. CDR3: CASSPRQGGSGEQYF. For the CDR3, the DNA is TGTGCCAGCAGCCCCCGACAGGGGGGCTCAGGCGAGCAGTACTTC.

The J gene is TRBJ2-7, the V gene TRBV28; 8 nucleotides match TRBD1. The CDR3 runs 16 residues. Trimming cost V 4 bases and J 2 bases; bases outside gene matches: 10. Germline V gene data show CDR1 as MDHEN and CDR2 as SYDVKM. DNA of the CDR3: TGTGCCAGCAGTTCCTTTCACCGGGACAGGACCTACGAGCAGTACTTC. Translated, it gives CASSSFHRDRTYEQYF.

The genes are TRBV6-1 and TRBJ2-6, with D unresolved. The CDR3 length is 15 residues. Germline V gene sequence: CDR1 MNHNS, CDR2 SASEGT. With 5 bases removed from V and 0 bases from J, the gap between germline ends came to 8 bases. CDR3 protein: CASSLLSSGANVLTF. DNA for the CDR3: TGTGCCAGCAGTCTCCTTAGCTCTGGGGCCAACGTCCTGACTTTC.

Remarks on this clone: Other DNA sequences in this sample translate to the same CDR3. This chain connects TRBV11-1 to TRBJ2-7; D might be TRBD1 (5 bases). V was shortened by 2 bases and J by 0 bases, with 11 bases between the two germline ends. The CDR3 sequence is 15 residues long. Germline CDR1 is SGHAT and CDR2 is FQDESV (reference sequence). The CDR3 DNA is TGTGCCAGCAGCTTAACGACAGATACCTCCTACGAGCAGTACTTC. Translation: CASSLTTDTSYEQYF. Complete variable domain (other parts from reference TRBV11-1 and TRBJ2-7): EAEVAQSPRYKITEKSQAVAFWCDPISGHATLYWYRQILGQGPELLVQFQDESVVDDSQLPKDRFSAERLKGVDSTLKIQPAELGDSAMYLCASSLTTDTSYEQYFGPGTRLTVT.

This chain joins TRBV28 and TRBJ1-2; possibly TRBD1 for D (6 bases). The V and J ends lost 2 bases and 2 bases respectively, with 9 bases between them. The CDR3 has 14 residues. The V gene's germline CDR1 is MDHEN and CDR2 SYDVKM. CDR3 region: CASSLNGGNYGYTF. The DNA for the CDR3 is TGTGCCAGCAGTTTAAATGGGGGCAACTATGGCTACACCTTC.